This TCR beta chain was recorded in a study of cytomegalovirus exposure and HLA in healthy donors. Study in general: HLA-typed donors were the source of approximately 80 million unique TCRs held in an early data release. Study-level findings and limits: Later analysis indicated greater clonal expansion among HLA-associated TCR beta chains than among equally common other chains.

This clone turned up a few times. As yet, its antigen is unknown. CDR1 is LGHNA and CDR2 is YNFKEQ in the germline V gene. The CDR3 spans 19 residues. After removal of 1 base from V and 0 bases from J, the junction contained 9 bases not matched to a gene. The PCR was carried out with 60 Vbeta primers and 13 Jbeta primers. The assay was immunoSEQ multiplex PCR, and TCRdb's table has in-frame clones only and misses some. Among about 150,000 clones listed, 80% were seen once. Sample: PBMCs. This chain links TRBV4-2 with TRBJ2-2; 9 positions match TRBD1. This TCR was recovered from a male donor in good health and CMV-seronegative. CDR3 bases: TGTGCCAGCAGCCAAGGGTCGGGACAGGGCCCTACGAACACCGGGGAGCTGTTTTTT. Its protein product is CASSQGSGQGPTNTGELFF.